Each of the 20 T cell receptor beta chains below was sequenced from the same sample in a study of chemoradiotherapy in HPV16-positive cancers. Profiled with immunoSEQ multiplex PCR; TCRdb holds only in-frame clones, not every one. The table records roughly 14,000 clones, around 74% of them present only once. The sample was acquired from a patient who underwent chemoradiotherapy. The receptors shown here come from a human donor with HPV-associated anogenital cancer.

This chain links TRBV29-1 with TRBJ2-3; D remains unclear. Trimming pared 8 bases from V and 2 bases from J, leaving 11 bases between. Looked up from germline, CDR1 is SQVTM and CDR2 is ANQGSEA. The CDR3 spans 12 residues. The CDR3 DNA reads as TGCAGCACCAGGACCACCACAGATACGCAGTATTTT. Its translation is CSTRTTTDTQYF.

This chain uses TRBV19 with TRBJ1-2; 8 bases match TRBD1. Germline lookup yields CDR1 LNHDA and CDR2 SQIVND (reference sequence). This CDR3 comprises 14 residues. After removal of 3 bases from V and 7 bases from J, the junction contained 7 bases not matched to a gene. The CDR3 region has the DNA TGTGCCAGTAGTATTACCCAGGGGGCGTCTGGCTACACCTTC. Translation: CASSITQGASGYTF.

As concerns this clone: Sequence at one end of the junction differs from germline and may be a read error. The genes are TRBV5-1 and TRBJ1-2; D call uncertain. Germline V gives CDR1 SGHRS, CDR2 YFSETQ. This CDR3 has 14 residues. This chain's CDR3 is CASRLDGGGSGYTF. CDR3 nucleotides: TGCGCCAGCAGGTTGGACGGAGGAGGTTCTGGCTACACCTTC.

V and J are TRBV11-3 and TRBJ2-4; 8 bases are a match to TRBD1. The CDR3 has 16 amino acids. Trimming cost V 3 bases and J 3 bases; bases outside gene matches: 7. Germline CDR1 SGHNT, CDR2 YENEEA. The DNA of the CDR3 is TGTGCCAGCAGCTTGAGGACAGGGTACGACAAAAACATTCAGTACTTC. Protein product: CASSLRTGYDKNIQYF.

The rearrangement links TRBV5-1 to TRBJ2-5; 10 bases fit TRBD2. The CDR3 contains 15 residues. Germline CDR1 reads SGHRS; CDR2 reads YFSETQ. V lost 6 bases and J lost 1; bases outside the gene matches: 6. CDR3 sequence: CASTPRLAGQETQYF. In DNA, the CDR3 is TGCGCCAGCACCCCTCGACTAGCGGGCCAAGAGACCCAGTACTTC.

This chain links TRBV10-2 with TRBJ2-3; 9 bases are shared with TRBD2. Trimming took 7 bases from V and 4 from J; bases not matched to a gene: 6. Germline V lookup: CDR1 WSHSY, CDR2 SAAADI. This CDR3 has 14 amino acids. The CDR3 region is CASTIAGEPDTQYF. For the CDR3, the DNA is TGCGCCAGCACTATAGCGGGAGAACCAGATACGCAGTATTTT.

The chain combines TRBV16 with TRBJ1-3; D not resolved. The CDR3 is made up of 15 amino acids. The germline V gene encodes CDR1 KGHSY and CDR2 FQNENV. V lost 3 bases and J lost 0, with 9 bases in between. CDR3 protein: CASSQGLNSGNTIYF. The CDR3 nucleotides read TGTGCCAGCAGCCAGGGGTTGAACTCTGGAAACACCATATATTTT.

CDR3: CASRPGQRVGSSEKLFF. DNA of the CDR3: TGTGCCAGCAGGCCGGGACAGAGGGTTGGAAGTAGCGAAAAACTGTTTTTT. The chain joins TRBV2 to TRBJ1-4; 7 bases line up with TRBD1. Germline values: CDR1 SNHLY, CDR2 FYNNEI. J was trimmed by 8 bases and V by 6 bases; bases with no gene match: 18. There are 17 residues in the CDR3.

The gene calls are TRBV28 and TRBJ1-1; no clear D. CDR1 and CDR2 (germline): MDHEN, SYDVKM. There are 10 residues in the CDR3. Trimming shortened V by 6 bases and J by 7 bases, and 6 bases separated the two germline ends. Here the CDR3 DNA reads TGTGCCAGCAGGAACCTTGAAGCTTTCTTT. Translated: CASRNLEAFF.

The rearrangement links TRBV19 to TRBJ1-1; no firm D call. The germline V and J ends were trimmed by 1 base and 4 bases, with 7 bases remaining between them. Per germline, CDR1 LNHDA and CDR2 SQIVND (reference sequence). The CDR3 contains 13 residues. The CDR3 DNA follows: TGTGCCAGTAGTATAGGGGATGGCACTGAAGCTTTCTTT. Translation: CASSIGDGTEAFF.

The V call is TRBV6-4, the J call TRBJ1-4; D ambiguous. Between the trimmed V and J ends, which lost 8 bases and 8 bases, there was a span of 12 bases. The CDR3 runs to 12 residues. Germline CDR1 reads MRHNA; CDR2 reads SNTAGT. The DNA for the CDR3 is TGTGCCAGCCAGGAAGGGTGGGAAAAACTGTTTTTT. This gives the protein CASQEGWEKLFF.

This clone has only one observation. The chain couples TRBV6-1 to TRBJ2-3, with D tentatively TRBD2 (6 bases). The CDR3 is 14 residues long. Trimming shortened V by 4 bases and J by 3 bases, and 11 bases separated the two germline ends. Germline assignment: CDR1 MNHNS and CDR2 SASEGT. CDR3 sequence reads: CASSALLATDTQYF. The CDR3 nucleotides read TGTGCCAGCAGTGCGCTCCTAGCGACAGATACGCAGTATTTT.

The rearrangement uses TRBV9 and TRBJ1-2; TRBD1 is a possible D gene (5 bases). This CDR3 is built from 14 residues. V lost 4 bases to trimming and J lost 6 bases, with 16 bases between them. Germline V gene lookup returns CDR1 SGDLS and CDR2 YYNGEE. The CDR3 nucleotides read TGTGCCAGCAGCCCCAACCCCCAGGGAGATGGCTACACCTTC. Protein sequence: CASSPNPQGDGYTF.

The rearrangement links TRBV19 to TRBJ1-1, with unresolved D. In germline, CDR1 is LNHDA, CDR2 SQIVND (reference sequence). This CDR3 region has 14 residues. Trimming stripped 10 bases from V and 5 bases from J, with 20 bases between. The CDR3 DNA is TGTGCCACAACCTCATGGAAGGGTGGGACTGAAGCTTTCTTT. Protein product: CATTSWKGGTEAFF.

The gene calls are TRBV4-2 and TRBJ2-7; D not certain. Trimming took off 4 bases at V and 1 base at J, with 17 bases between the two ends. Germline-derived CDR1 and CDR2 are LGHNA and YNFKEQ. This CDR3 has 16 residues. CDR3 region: CASSPRWVGSSYEQYF. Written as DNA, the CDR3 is TGTGCCAGCAGCCCCCGTTGGGTCGGGTCGTCCTACGAGCAGTACTTC.

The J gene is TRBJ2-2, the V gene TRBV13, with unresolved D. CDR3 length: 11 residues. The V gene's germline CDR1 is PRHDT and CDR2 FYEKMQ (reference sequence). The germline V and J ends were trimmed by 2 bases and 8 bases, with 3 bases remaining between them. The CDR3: CASSLTGELFF. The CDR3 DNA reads TGTGCCAGCAGCTTAACAGGGGAGCTGTTTTTT.

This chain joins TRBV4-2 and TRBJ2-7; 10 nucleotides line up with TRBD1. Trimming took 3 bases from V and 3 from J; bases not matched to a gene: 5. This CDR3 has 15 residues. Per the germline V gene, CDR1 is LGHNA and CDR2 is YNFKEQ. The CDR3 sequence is CASSQDRGEFYEQYF. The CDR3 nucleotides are TGTGCCAGCAGCCAGGACAGGGGGGAATTCTACGAGCAGTACTTC.

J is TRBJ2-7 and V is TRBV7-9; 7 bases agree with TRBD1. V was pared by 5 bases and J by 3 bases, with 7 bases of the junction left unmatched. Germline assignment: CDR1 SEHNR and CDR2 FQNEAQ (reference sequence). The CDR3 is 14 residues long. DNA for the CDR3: TGTGCCAGCAGCCATTGGGGACAGATCTACGAGCAGTACTTC. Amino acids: CASSHWGQIYEQYF.

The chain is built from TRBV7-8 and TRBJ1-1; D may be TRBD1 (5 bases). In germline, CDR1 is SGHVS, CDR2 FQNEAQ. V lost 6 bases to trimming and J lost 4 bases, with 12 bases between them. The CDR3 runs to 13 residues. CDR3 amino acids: CASRTGASTEAFF. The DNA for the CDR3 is TGTGCCAGCAGAACCGGGGCGAGCACTGAAGCTTTCTTT.

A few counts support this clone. The CDR3, as DNA: TGCGCCAGCAGCCAAGGGGTTGATAATGAAAAACTGTTTTTT. Its protein is CASSQGVDNEKLFF. V and J are TRBV4-1 and TRBJ1-4; no firm D call. CDR1 is MGHRA, CDR2 YSYEKL, per germline. The length of the CDR3 is 14 residues. V gave up 1 base and J gave up 4 bases, with 7 bases separating them.